This T cell receptor beta chain was recorded in a study of cytomegalovirus exposure and HLA in healthy donors. Germline V gene lookup returns CDR1 SQVTM and CDR2 ANQGSEA. CDR3 size: 15 residues. Trimming left V 2 bases short and J 8 bases short, with 21 bases between. The PCR made use of 60 Vbeta and 13 Jbeta primers. Original analysis: It was a later analysis that counted roughly 80 million unique TCR beta chains, of which 9.5 million to 14 million were shared. Method: immunoSEQ multiplex PCR; TCRdb's copy keeps in-frame clones and lacks some. V, J and clone size are taken as reported in that table, and D and trimming were inferred from the DNA itself. This sample has some 120,000 clones, with around 83% found just once. Donors showed nominal health when sampled, although they likely had unrecorded immune exposures.

The sample consisted of PBMCs. This clonotype originated in a human donor in good health. The rearrangement uses TRBV29-1 and TRBJ1-2, with a possible D match to TRBD1 (6 bases). CDR3 bases: TGCAGCGTTGAACCAGGGCAGGGGCCGTGGGAAGGCTACACCTTC. Amino acids: CSVEPGQGPWEGYTF.